Shown below are 7 T cell receptor beta chains from a single sample sequenced in a study of blood T cell repertoires in COVID-19. Libraries were prepared by immunoSEQ multiplex PCR; TCRdb keeps only in-frame clonotypes and omits some of them. The sample has about 300,000 clones, roughly nine tenths seen once. Sequences were obtained from peripheral blood. All receptors derive from a woman aged 25 to 39 with COVID-19, enrolled during active disease.

The chain combines TRBV7-3 with TRBJ1-1; D remains unclear. Between the trimmed V and J ends, which lost 3 bases and 2 bases, there was a span of 7 bases. The V gene's germline CDR1 is SGHTA and CDR2 FQGTGA. The CDR3 is made up of 13 amino acids. The CDR3 DNA reads as TGTGCCAGCAGCTTGGTGAGAAACACTGAAGCTTTCTTT. Protein: CASSLVRNTEAFF.

V gene TRBV6-5 combines with J gene TRBJ2-7; TRBD1 matches at 8 bases. J was trimmed by 0 bases and V by 6 bases; bases with no gene match: 4. Germline CDR1 and CDR2: MNHEY and SVGAGI. The CDR3 has 14 amino acids. The CDR3 reads CASRLTGDSYEQYF. Written as DNA, the CDR3 is TGTGCCAGCAGACTGACAGGGGACTCCTACGAGCAGTACTTC.

The rearrangement uses TRBV9 and TRBJ2-5, with D tentatively TRBD1 (5 bases). This CDR3 is 13 amino acids long. The germline V and J ends were trimmed by 3 bases and 0 bases, with 6 bases remaining between them. Germline CDR1 reads SGDLS; CDR2 reads YYNGEE. The CDR3 sequence is CASSAGYQETQYF. The DNA for the CDR3 is TGTGCCAGCAGCGCAGGGTACCAAGAGACCCAGTACTTC.

The J gene is TRBJ1-2, the V gene TRBV19, with 11 bases aligning to TRBD1. The CDR3 has 15 amino acids. Trimming cost V 7 bases and J 7 bases; bases outside gene matches: 11. CDR1 and CDR2 from the germline V gene are LNHDA and SQIVND (reference sequence). The CDR3 DNA reads as TGTGCCAGTACCCAGGGACAGGGGGTAAGAGTTGGCTACACCTTC. It translates to CASTQGQGVRVGYTF.

The chain employs TRBV3-1 (or the pseudogene TRBV3-2) and TRBJ2-1, with TRBD1 matching over 9 bases. This CDR3 has 15 amino acids. Germline assignment: CDR1 LGHDT and CDR2 YNNKEL (reference sequence). The junction had 7 bases not matched to a gene; V was cut back by 1 base and J by 9 bases. DNA of the CDR3: TGTGCCAGCAGCCAAGTGGGGACAGGGCGGGTTGAGCAGTTCTTC. It codes for CASSQVGTGRVEQFF.

The rearrangement links TRBV7-3 to TRBJ1-1; D might be TRBD1 (5 bases). V was clipped by 2 bases and J by 6 bases, with 10 bases between them. This CDR3 has 13 residues. Germline V gene data show CDR1 as SGHTA and CDR2 as FQGTGA. CDR3 bases: TGTGCCAGCAGCTTAGGGTTAGGGGCTGAAGCTTTCTTT. Translated: CASSLGLGAEAFF.

The chain uses TRBV18 and TRBJ1-1; 8 bases match TRBD1. Trimming at V came to 3 bases and at J to 2 bases, leaving 8 bases not matched to a gene. This CDR3 comprises 16 residues. The germline V gene encodes CDR1 KGHSH and CDR2 LQKENI. The CDR3 nucleotides are TGTGCCAGCTCACCCAACCAGGGGGCCGTAAACACTGAAGCTTTCTTT. Translation gives CASSPNQGAVNTEAFF. Combining the CDR3 with reference TRBV18 and TRBJ1-1 gives the whole variable domain NAGVMQNPRHLVRRRGQEARLRCSPMKGHSHVYWYRQLPEEGLKFMVYLQKENIIDESGMPKERFSAEFPKEGPSILRIQQVVRGDSAAYFCASSPNQGAVNTEAFFGQGTRLTVV.